These 29 T cell receptor beta chains originate from one sample sequenced in a study of blood T cell repertoires in COVID-19. The table came from immunoSEQ multiplex PCR; TCRdb's copy has only in-frame clones and leaves some out. The sample lists some 200,000 clones, approximately 78% seen once, with 5.2% in the top ten. Specimen: peripheral blood. All receptors derive from a woman in her 70s with COVID-19, enrolled during active disease.

The V call is TRBV3-1 (or the pseudogene TRBV3-2), the J call TRBJ2-2; tentative D call: TRBD2 (6 bases). This CDR3 region has 14 residues. The germline gives CDR1 LGHDT, CDR2 YNNKEL (reference sequence). V was pared by 6 bases and J by 3 bases, with 11 bases between. The CDR3 region has the DNA TGTGCCAGCAGGGAGGGTGGGGACACCGGGGAGCTGTTTTTT. Its translation: CASREGGDTGELFF.

This chain connects TRBV27 to TRBJ2-2, with D possibly matching TRBD2 (5 bases). The CDR3 covers 18 residues. V gave up 6 bases and J gave up 4 bases, with 24 bases separating them. Germline V gene data show CDR1 as MNHEY and CDR2 as SMNVEV (reference sequence). The CDR3 bases are TGTGCCAGCAGCCGAACCCCTACTGTAGCGTACCCCACCGGGGAGCTGTTTTTT. It specifies CASSRTPTVAYPTGELFF.

The chain links TRBV9 to TRBJ2-5; TRBD1 aligns across 7 bases. Unmatched junction bases numbered 10, after V lost 3 bases and J lost 2 bases. CDR1 SGDLS and CDR2 YYNGEE come from the germline V gene. The CDR3 is made up of 16 amino acids. The CDR3 region has the DNA TGTGCCAGCAGCGCCCATCAGACAGGGCCGCAAGAGACCCAGTACTTC. Its translation is CASSAHQTGPQETQYF.

The chain joins TRBV12-3 or TRBV12-4 to TRBJ1-3, with no clear D. The ends were cut back, 7 bases at V and 5 bases at J, with 9 bases in the middle. This CDR3 is built from 12 residues. The CDR3 DNA is TGTGCCAGCACCGCTCAGAGAAACACCATATATTTT. As protein: CASTAQRNTIYF.

This clone was recorded once. The chain combines TRBV6-6 with TRBJ2-1, with 8 bases aligning to TRBD1. Germline CDR1 reads MNHNY; CDR2 reads SVGAGI (reference sequence). V was clipped by 6 bases and J by 7 bases; unmatched bases: 5. CDR3 length: 13 amino acids. CDR3 DNA: TGTGCCAGCAGGGGGACAGGCGCTAATGAGCAGTTCTTC. It codes for CASRGTGANEQFF.

J is TRBJ1-5 and V is TRBV6-6; D is uncertain. CDR3 size: 16 residues. Germline lookup yields CDR1 MNHNY and CDR2 SVGAGI (reference sequence). V lost 0 bases and J 6 bases, leaving 15 bases between the germline ends. The CDR3 region is CASSYSKVLASQPQHF. CDR3 bases: TGTGCCAGCAGTTACTCGAAAGTTTTAGCAAGTCAGCCCCAGCATTTT.

This clone was detected only a few times. CDR3 loop: CASSPQGATANYGYTF. The CDR3 region has the DNA TGTGCCAGCAGTCCACAGGGGGCGACGGCTAACTATGGCTACACCTTC. The rearrangement uses TRBV3-1 (or the pseudogene TRBV3-2) and TRBJ1-2, with 9 bases that match TRBD1. The CDR3 contains 16 residues. V was clipped by 6 bases and J by 0 bases; unmatched bases: 8. Germline loops: CDR1 LGHDT, CDR2 YNNKEL (reference sequence).

This chain connects TRBV4-3 to TRBJ1-2; maybe TRBD1 (6 bases). The CDR3 has 15 amino acids. Germline V gene data show CDR1 as LGHNA and CDR2 as YSLEER. The V gene lost 0 bases and the J gene lost 5 bases, with 13 bases spanning the gap. The CDR3 reads CASSQDEGQKYGYTF. DNA for the CDR3: TGCGCCAGCAGCCAAGATGAAGGACAGAAGTATGGCTACACCTTC.

This chain joins TRBV6-2 or TRBV6-3 and TRBJ2-7; TRBD1 aligns across 7 bases. The CDR3 is made up of 16 amino acids. Germline-derived CDR1 and CDR2 are MNHEY and SVGEGT. V shed 5 bases, J shed 3 bases, and the junction held 13 bases outside the gene matches. CDR3 nucleotides: TGTGCCAGCAGTGATATCGGCACGGGACAGTTCTACGAGCAGTACTTC. This sequence encodes CASSDIGTGQFYEQYF.

The V and J genes are TRBV2 and TRBJ1-5; the D gene is possibly TRBD1 (5 bases). The length of the CDR3 is 15 residues. V was cut by 6 bases and J by 2 bases, with 14 bases left in between. Germline CDR1 is SNHLY and CDR2 is FYNNEI. The CDR3 reads CASRWNGGRNQPQHF. The CDR3 bases are TGTGCCAGCAGATGGAACGGGGGTCGCAATCAGCCCCAGCATTTT.

V and J are TRBV2 and TRBJ1-2; the D gene is possibly TRBD1 (5 bases). CDR1 and CDR2 (germline): SNHLY, FYNNEI. The CDR3 is made up of 14 amino acids. V dropped 7 bases and J dropped 0 bases, with 12 bases sitting between them. CDR3 region: CASMGTHSNYGYTF. For the CDR3, the DNA is TGTGCCAGCATGGGGACTCATTCTAACTATGGCTACACCTTC.

In this sample, this clone turned up a few times. The chain employs TRBV5-4 and TRBJ2-7, with 7 bases matching TRBD2. The ends lost 0 bases at V and 2 bases at J; junction bases unmatched: 2. Germline loops: CDR1 SGHNT, CDR2 YYREEE (reference sequence). This CDR3 contains 14 residues. In nucleotides, the CDR3 is TGTGCCAGCAGCTTGGGCGGGAGCACCTACGAGCAGTACTTC. It yields the protein CASSLGGSTYEQYF.

The V and J genes are TRBV10-3 and TRBJ1-5, with 8 positions matching TRBD1. Germline CDR1 is ENHRY and CDR2 is SYGVKD. Losses at the gene ends were 3 bases for V and 4 bases for J; bases not matched to a gene: 5. CDR3 length: 15 amino acids. In DNA form, the CDR3 reads TGTGCCATCAGTGATGACAGGGGAAGTAATCAGCCCCAGCATTTT. This gives the protein CAISDDRGSNQPQHF.

The chain uses TRBV10-2 and TRBJ1-1; unclear D gene. The CDR3 sequence is 13 residues long. The V and J ends lost 10 bases and 0 bases respectively, with 12 bases between them. Looked up from germline, CDR1 is WSHSY and CDR2 is SAAADI. The CDR3, as DNA: TGCGCCACCGAGGGTAGCATGAACACTGAAGCTTTCTTT. The encoded protein is CATEGSMNTEAFF.

The chain links TRBV4-1 to TRBJ1-1, with TRBD1 as a possible D gene (6 bases). This CDR3 spans 15 amino acids. The V end was cut by 4 bases, the J end by 4 bases, with 16 bases between. Per the germline V gene, CDR1 is MGHRA and CDR2 is YSYEKL. This chain's CDR3 is CASSRETGLVTEAFF. The CDR3 region has the DNA TGCGCCAGCAGCCGGGAAACAGGGCTGGTCACTGAAGCTTTCTTT.

The genes are TRBV24-1 and TRBJ1-2; possible D gene TRBD1, 6 bases. The CDR3 is 16 residues long. Germline V gene data show CDR1 as KGHDR and CDR2 as SFDVKD. Between the trimmed V and J ends, which lost 2 bases and 5 bases, there was a span of 17 bases. The CDR3 DNA reads TGTGCCACCAGTGATTCCTCCTTGACAGGAGCTTATGGCTACACCTTC. Encoded protein: CATSDSSLTGAYGYTF.

The V call is TRBV28, the J call TRBJ2-7, with 8 bases matching TRBD1. The CDR3 loop spans 16 amino acids. Germline V gene lookup returns CDR1 MDHEN and CDR2 SYDVKM. The V and J ends lost 5 bases and 2 bases, in that order; junction bases with no gene match: 11. CDR3: CASSTTGQGVPYEQYF. The CDR3 nucleotides read TGTGCCAGCAGTACTACCGGACAGGGAGTCCCCTACGAGCAGTACTTC.

The V gene is TRBV5-1, the J gene TRBJ2-7, with D tentatively TRBD2 (6 bases). V lost 0 bases and J lost 2, with 12 bases in between. The length of the CDR3 is 15 residues. CDR1 is SGHRS and CDR2 is YFSETQ in the germline V gene. The CDR3 reads CASSLDGSGPYEQYF. The CDR3 DNA reads TGCGCCAGCAGCTTGGACGGCAGCGGGCCCTACGAGCAGTACTTC.

The chain employs TRBV6-6 and TRBJ1-4, with D possibly matching TRBD1 (5 bases). The CDR3 is 22 amino acids. From germline, CDR1 is MNHNY and CDR2 SVGAGI (reference sequence). Trimming took off 7 bases at V and 3 bases at J, with 36 bases between the two ends. The CDR3 DNA is TGTGCCAGCATTCGACCCAGGGAGGGTCTGAGTAGGCTAGGGCAGTCTAATGAAAAACTGTTTTTT. The encoded protein is CASIRPREGLSRLGQSNEKLFF.

Of note for this clone: A junction boundary mismatches the germline segment, possibly from a read error. The rearrangement uses TRBV7-6 and TRBJ1-1; perhaps TRBD1 as D (5 bases). The length of the CDR3 is 13 residues. The germline V gene encodes CDR1 SGHVS and CDR2 FNYEAQ. CDR3 sequence (DNA): TGTGCCAGCAGTTCCAATATAGGGACTGGAGCTTTCTTT. It is translated as CASSSNIGTGAFF.

For this clone: Sequence at one end of the junction differs from germline and may be a read error. This chain connects TRBV28 to TRBJ2-7; TRBD1 aligns across 11 bases. Per the germline V gene, CDR1 is MDHEN and CDR2 is SYDVKM. The CDR3 sequence is 15 residues long. The CDR3 DNA sequence: TGTGCCAGCAGGCCGAGGGACAGGGGGACCTACGGGCAGTACTTC. Protein sequence: CASRPRDRGTYGQYF.

The chain is built from TRBV15 and TRBJ1-1; D call uncertain. The germline V gene encodes CDR1 LNHNV and CDR2 YYDKDF (reference sequence). The CDR3 spans 15 residues. Trimming took off 1 base at V and 2 bases at J, with 11 bases between the two ends. For the CDR3, the DNA is TGTGCCACCAGCAGAGGTGGCAGTTTAAACACTGAAGCTTTCTTT. It yields the protein CATSRGGSLNTEAFF. The full variable domain, with the rest looked up from reference TRBV15 and TRBJ1-1, is DAMVIQNPRYQVTQFGKPVTLSCSQTLNHNVMYWYQQKSSQAPKLLFHYYDKDFNNEADTPDNFQSRRPNTSFCFLDIRSPGLGDTAMYLCATSRGGSLNTEAFFGQGTRLTVV.

The chain carries TRBV7-2 and TRBJ2-3; D unresolved. Germline V gene lookup returns CDR1 SGHTA and CDR2 FQGNSA. The CDR3 has 14 amino acids. Trimming stripped 7 bases from V and 1 base from J, with 12 bases between. CDR3 coding DNA: TGTGCCAGCACCGGTTCGGTGGGCACAGATACGCAGTATTTT. Residues: CASTGSVGTDTQYF.

This chain links TRBV19 with TRBJ1-3; D unresolved. Germline V gene data show CDR1 as LNHDA and CDR2 as SQIVND (reference sequence). The V and J ends lost 5 bases and 3 bases respectively, with 8 bases between them. This CDR3 region has 13 residues. In DNA form, the CDR3 reads TGTGCCAGTAGTCCGCAGGATGGAAACACCATATATTTT. Translated: CASSPQDGNTIYF.

The rearrangement links TRBV3-1 (or the pseudogene TRBV3-2) to TRBJ1-5, with TRBD1 matching over 9 bases. This CDR3 region has 13 residues. Germline V gene lookup returns CDR1 LGHDT and CDR2 YNNKEL (reference sequence). The V gene end was trimmed by 6 bases and the J gene end by 4 bases; junction bases not matched to a gene: 1. The chain's CDR3 is CASSGTGNQPQHF. The CDR3 nucleotides are TGTGCCAGCAGTGGGACAGGGAATCAGCCCCAGCATTTT.

The V and J genes are TRBV5-4 and TRBJ2-1; 10 bases agree with TRBD2. The V gene end was trimmed by 2 bases and the J gene end by 5 bases; junction bases not matched to a gene: 4. The V gene's germline CDR1 is SGHNT and CDR2 YYREEE (reference sequence). This CDR3 region has 15 residues. The CDR3 reads CASSLAGGPNNEQFF. CDR3 DNA: TGTGCCAGCAGCTTAGCGGGAGGGCCTAACAATGAGCAGTTCTTC.

The rearrangement links TRBV18 to TRBJ2-3; no reliable D call. The CDR3 has 16 residues. V was cut by 3 bases and J by 0 bases, with 13 bases left in between. Germline-derived CDR1 and CDR2 are KGHSH and LQKENI. CDR3: CASSPLVARSTDTQYF. CDR3 bases: TGTGCCAGCTCACCGTTAGTTGCCAGGAGCACAGATACGCAGTATTTT.

The chain carries TRBV19 and TRBJ2-5; 11 bases align to TRBD1. The CDR3 sequence is 14 residues long. Germline V lookup: CDR1 LNHDA, CDR2 SQIVND (reference sequence). Germline trimming cut 10 bases from V and 2 bases from J; bases unmatched to any gene: 6. CDR3 nucleotide sequence: TGTGCCATCCTGGACAGGGGGCATCAAGAGACCCAGTACTTC. Amino acids: CAILDRGHQETQYF.

The V gene is TRBV6-5, the J gene TRBJ2-2, with D tentatively TRBD2 (6 bases). This CDR3 has 14 amino acids. Between the trimmed V and J ends, which lost 2 bases and 6 bases, there was a span of 10 bases. The V gene's germline CDR1 is MNHEY and CDR2 SVGAGI. CDR3 protein: CASSYGGTAGELFF. In nucleotides, the CDR3 is TGTGCCAGCAGTTACGGGGGGACCGCCGGGGAGCTGTTTTTT.